These 9 T cell receptor beta chains were sequenced from one sample in a study of T cell clones after liver transplantation. Repertoires were generated with immunoSEQ multiplex PCR, while TCRdb's copy carries only in-frame clones and drops some. Of fewer than 110,000 clones listed, about 86% were seen once; the top ten hold 2.5% to 3%. The material sequenced was CD4+ T cells from blood, taken around 50 months after liver transplant. The receptors come from a human patient who received a liver transplant. A share of the T cells may be of graft donor origin.

This sequence joins TRBV7-2 and TRBJ2-3; 7 nucleotides match TRBD1. The CDR3 is 14 amino acids. J was trimmed by 3 bases and V by 5 bases; bases with no gene match: 5. Looked up from germline, CDR1 is SGHTA and CDR2 is FQGNSA. In nucleotides, the CDR3 is TGTGCCAGCAGCCCTTGGGACAGTACAGATACGCAGTATTTT. Translation gives CASSPWDSTDTQYF. Complete variable domain (other parts from reference TRBV7-2 and TRBJ2-3): GAGVSQSPSNKVTEKGKDVELRCDPISGHTALYWYRQSLGQGLEFLIYFQGNSAPDKSGLPSDRFSAERTGGSVSTLTIQRTQQEDSAVYLCASSPWDSTDTQYFGPGTRLTVL.

The gene calls are TRBV7-3 and TRBJ2-3; the D call may be TRBD1 or TRBD2 (5 bases each). There are 15 residues in the CDR3. The V end lost 5 bases, the J end lost 0 bases, and 12 bases lay between the germline ends. The germline V gene has CDR1 SGHTA and CDR2 FQGTGA. This chain's CDR3 is CASSGAGESTDTQYF. The CDR3 DNA sequence: TGTGCCAGCAGCGGGGCCGGGGAGAGCACAGATACGCAGTATTTT.

The chain carries TRBV7-2 and TRBJ2-3; 13 bases match TRBD2. V lost 4 bases, J lost 4 bases, and 5 bases stayed unmatched. The V gene's germline CDR1 is SGHTA and CDR2 FQGNSA. This CDR3 is 16 amino acids long. Here the CDR3 reads CASSSGTSGISDTQYF. DNA of the CDR3: TGTGCCAGCAGCTCAGGGACTAGCGGGATTTCAGATACGCAGTATTTT.

Written as DNA, the CDR3 is TGCGCCAGCAGCGGCGGGACAGGCGTTGACGAGCAGTACTTC. It specifies CASSGGTGVDEQYF. The rearrangement uses TRBV5-1 and TRBJ2-7; 8 bases are a match to TRBD1. The V gene end was trimmed by 4 bases and the J gene end by 5 bases; junction bases not matched to a gene: 8. The CDR3 runs to 14 residues. Germline lookup yields CDR1 SGHRS and CDR2 YFSETQ.

The chain employs TRBV4-3 and TRBJ1-2; D is ambiguous. The CDR3 is 14 residues long. The germline V and J ends were trimmed by 1 base and 6 bases, with 12 bases remaining between them. Germline loops: CDR1 LGHNA, CDR2 YSLEER. CDR3 DNA: TGCGCCAGCAGCCAAGTATCGAATCCCAATGGCTACACCTTC. Translated, it gives CASSQVSNPNGYTF.

This chain links TRBV4-1 with TRBJ1-4, with no clear D. CDR3 length: 17 amino acids. The germline V gene encodes CDR1 MGHRA and CDR2 YSYEKL. V was cut by 0 bases and J by 0 bases, with 11 bases left in between. The CDR3 here is CASSQEVARSTNEKLFF. CDR3 DNA: TGCGCCAGCAGCCAAGAGGTGGCGAGATCAACTAATGAAAAACTGTTTTTT.

The chain couples TRBV4-1 to TRBJ1-1, with D perhaps matching TRBD1 (6 bases). V was clipped by 0 bases and J by 3 bases, with 23 bases between them. Per germline, CDR1 MGHRA and CDR2 YSYEKL. The CDR3 length is 19 residues. CDR3 protein: CASSQEGGVVGRGDTEAFF. The CDR3 DNA sequence: TGCGCCAGCAGCCAAGAGGGGGGGGTTGTAGGCAGGGGAGACACTGAAGCTTTCTTT.

Worth noting for this clone: At one of its ends the junction is not consistent with the germline gene, which may arise from a read error. V usage is TRBV19 and J usage is TRBJ2-1; a weak D match, TRBD1 (6 bases). This CDR3 spans 14 amino acids. Germline CDR1 and CDR2: LNHDA and SQIVND (reference sequence). Here the CDR3 reads CAGSGWGPLNEQFF. As DNA, the CDR3 is TGTGCCGGTAGTGGATGGGGGCCCCTCAATGAGCAGTTCTTC.

The chain combines TRBV27 with TRBJ2-2; TRBD2 matches at 10 bases. The germline V gene has CDR1 MNHEY and CDR2 SMNVEV (reference sequence). CDR3 length: 15 amino acids. V was clipped by 9 bases and J by 1 base; unmatched bases: 5. CDR3 nucleotides: TGTGCCAGTAGACTAGCGGGCGTGAACACCGGGGAGCTGTTTTTT. It specifies CASRLAGVNTGELFF.